This T cell receptor (beta chain) was captured by sequencing in a study of blood T cell repertoires in COVID-19. As for the study in general: Sites in the United States, Italy and Spain provided acute and convalescent COVID-19 samples. Nucleic acid was either cDNA or gDNA, and it came from T cells, B-cell-depleted T cells, or PBMCs.

The repertoire was sequenced with immunoSEQ multiplex PCR; TCRdb's copy has only in-frame clones and lacks some. The table lists some 130,000 clones, 84% of them singletons. Germline V lookup: CDR1 SGHTA, CDR2 FQGNSA. The CDR3 contains 13 residues. The junction had 2 bases not matched to a gene; V was cut back by 1 base and J by 6 bases. The genes are TRBV7-2 and TRBJ2-7; 8 bases are shared with TRBD2. This receptor was identified in a man aged 60-69 years with acute or convalescent COVID-19. Sequenced material: peripheral blood. The CDR3 spells CASSLDGTSEQYF. CDR3 nucleotides: TGTGCCAGCAGCTTAGACGGGACTAGCGAGCAGTACTTC.